Sequencing of this T cell receptor (beta chain) was carried out in a study of cytomegalovirus exposure and HLA in healthy donors. Study-wide findings and caveats: A link between a missense DCLRE1C variant and TCR beta V- and J-gene trimming emerged from a later analysis.

The PCR contained 60 Vbeta and 13 Jbeta primers. The protocol was immunoSEQ multiplex PCR, while the TCRdb copy is restricted to in-frame clones and leaves out a portion. This table holds more than 100,000 clones, 50% to 75% found once. A remark on this clone: The antigen is not known.

This TCR was recovered from a woman in her thirties or forties in good health and CMV-seropositive. Source material: PBMCs.

In nucleotides, the CDR3 is TGTGCCTGGAATCGTCAAGGAGGCCAAGAGACCCAGTACTTC. Its translation: CAWNRQGGQETQYF. The chain uses TRBV30 and TRBJ2-5, with D tentatively TRBD2 (5 bases). The ends were cut back, 4 bases at V and 1 base at J, with 13 bases in the middle. Germline V lookup: CDR1 GTSNPN, CDR2 SVGIG (reference sequence). This CDR3 comprises 14 residues.